This T cell receptor (beta chain) was documented in a study of CD8 T cells in Susac syndrome. RNA amounts of about 0.5 to 1 ug underwent reverse transcription with random hexamers. TCRdb re-called the immunoSEQ multiplex PCR reads through MiXCR, storing one row per CDR3 protein. Of more than 65,000 distinct CDR3 sequences in the sample, 95% were seen once. This CDR3 has 12 residues. Trimming cost V 7 bases and J 3 bases, with 12 bases left between them. CDR1 is SQVTM, CDR2 ANQGSEA, per germline. This rearrangement joins TRBV29-1 to TRBJ1-1; D is undetermined. The sequenced material came from CD8+ T cells from PBMCs. The receptor was derived from a human donor in good health. CDR3 sequence reads: CSAKREYTEAFF. DNA for the CDR3: TGCAGCGCAAAAAGGGAATACACTGAAGCTTTCTTT.